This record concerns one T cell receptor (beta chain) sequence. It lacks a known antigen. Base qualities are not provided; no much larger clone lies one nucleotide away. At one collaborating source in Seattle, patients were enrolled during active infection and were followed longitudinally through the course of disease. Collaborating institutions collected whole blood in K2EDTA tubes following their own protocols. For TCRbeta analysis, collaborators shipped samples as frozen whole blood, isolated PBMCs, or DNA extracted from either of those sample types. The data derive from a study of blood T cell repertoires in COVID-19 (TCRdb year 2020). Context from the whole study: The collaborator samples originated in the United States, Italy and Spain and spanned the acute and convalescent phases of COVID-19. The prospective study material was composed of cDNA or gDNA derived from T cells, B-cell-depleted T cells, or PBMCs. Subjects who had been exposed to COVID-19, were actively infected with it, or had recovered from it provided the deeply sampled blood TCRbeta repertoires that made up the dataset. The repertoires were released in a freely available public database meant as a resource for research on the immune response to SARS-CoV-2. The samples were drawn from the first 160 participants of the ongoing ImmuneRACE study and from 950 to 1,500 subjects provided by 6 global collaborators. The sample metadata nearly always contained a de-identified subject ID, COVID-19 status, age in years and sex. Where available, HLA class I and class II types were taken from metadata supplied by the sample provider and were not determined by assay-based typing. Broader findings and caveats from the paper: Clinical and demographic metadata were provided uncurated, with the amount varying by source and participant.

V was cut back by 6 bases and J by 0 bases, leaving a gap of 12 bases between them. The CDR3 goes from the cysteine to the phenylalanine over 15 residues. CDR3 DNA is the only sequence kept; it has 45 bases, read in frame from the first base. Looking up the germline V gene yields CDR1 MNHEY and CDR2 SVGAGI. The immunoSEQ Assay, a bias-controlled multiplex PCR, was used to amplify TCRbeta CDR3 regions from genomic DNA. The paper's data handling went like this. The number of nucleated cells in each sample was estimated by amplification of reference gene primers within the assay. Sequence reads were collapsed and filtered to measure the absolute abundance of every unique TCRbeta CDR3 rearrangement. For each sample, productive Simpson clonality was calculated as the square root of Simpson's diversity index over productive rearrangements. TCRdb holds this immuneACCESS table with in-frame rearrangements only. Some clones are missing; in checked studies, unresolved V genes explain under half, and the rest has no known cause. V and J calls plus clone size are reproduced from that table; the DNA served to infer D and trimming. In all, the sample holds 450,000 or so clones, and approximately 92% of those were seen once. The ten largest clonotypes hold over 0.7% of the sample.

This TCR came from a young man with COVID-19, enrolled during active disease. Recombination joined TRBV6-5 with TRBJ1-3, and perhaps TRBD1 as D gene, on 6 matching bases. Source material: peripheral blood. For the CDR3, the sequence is CASRSQGISGNTIYF. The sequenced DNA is TGTGCCAGCAGGTCCCAGGGGATCTCTGGAAACACCATATATTTT.